This T cell receptor (beta chain) was recorded in a study of T cell repertoires in cytomegalovirus infection (dated by TCRdb to the late 2010s). For context, the study as a whole: Donor HLA type was relevant to the analysis, because carriage of CMV infection together with the matching HLA type was indicated by public TCR beta signatures. The full study reports these points: In both this cohort and an independent roughly 330-donor cohort, the cumulative frequency of public TCR beta family members distinguished carriers of CMV infection plus the relevant HLA type. The ex vivo response was dominated by HLA-C-restricted CMV-specific TCR beta clonotypes, which also provided the single most frequent clonotype in two of eight donors.

With regard to this clonotype: Its specific antigen is unknown. The sample holds no much larger clone one base away, and base qualities are not on file.

Sequencing used an Illumina HiSeq 1500. In-frame beta chains were kept once TCRdb had trimmed the public reads at Q25 with fastp and called clones with MiXCR. Merged by CDR3 protein, the rows form single entries marked with the most common genes and DNA. The sample data list around 530,000 distinct CDR3 sequences, and approximately 26% of these were observed just once. Roughly 13% of the sample lies in the top ten. After removal of 2 bases from V and 0 bases from J, the junction retains 4 bases not matched to a gene. CDR1 and CDR2 were assigned from the germline V gene as MNHEY and SVGEGT. The CDR3 numbers 15 residues from cysteine through phenylalanine. Only CDR3 DNA remains: 45 bases, in frame from the first base.

What was sequenced was PBMCs. The receptor was isolated from a human donor in good health (CMV status not recorded). Some clones in this sample may be carry-over from other donors' samples. The chain employs TRBV6-2 or TRBV6-3 and TRBJ2-7; 7 bases in between match TRBD2. Read as DNA, the sequence is TGTGCCAGCAGTTACGGTCTAGCGGTCTCCTACGAGCAGTACTTC. This translates into CASSYGLAVSYEQYF.